A single sample gave rise to the 16 T cell receptor beta chains below, sequenced in a study of CD4 T cells in relation to SARS-CoV-2 and coronaviruses. Profiling relied on immunoSEQ multiplex PCR, and the TCRdb table lists in-frame clones only, not all of them. The table has more than 9,500 clones, roughly 71% seen once. Their specific antigens are unknown. Before the COVID-19 pandemic, during about 2010-2019, CD4+ T cells were taken from unexposed donors. The cells were cultured for approximately ten days before CD4+ T cells were isolated. Sequenced sample: CD4+ T cells from PBMCs, cultured in vitro. These receptors originate from a human donor in good health.

In the case of this clone: The sample has other DNA sequences that encode this CDR3 too. The rearrangement joins TRBV24-1 to TRBJ1-2; D is unresolved. Trimming took 3 bases from V and 7 from J, leaving 5 bases between them. The CDR3 has 11 amino acids. Per germline, CDR1 KGHDR and CDR2 SFDVKD. The CDR3 region has the DNA TGTGCCACCAGTGATCTTGGTGGCTACACCTTC. Translating it yields CATSDLGGYTF.

The J gene is TRBJ1-3, the V gene TRBV19; no clear D gene. The CDR3 runs 15 residues. In germline, CDR1 is LNHDA, CDR2 SQIVND (reference sequence). V was pared by 9 bases and J by 0 bases, with 15 bases between. The CDR3 DNA reads TGTGCCAGCCCGTGGTCACTTATCTCTGGAAACACCATATATTTT. It yields the protein CASPWSLISGNTIYF.

This chain uses TRBV5-1 with TRBJ2-3; D is unresolved. Germline CDR1 SGHRS, CDR2 YFSETQ. V shed 5 bases and J shed 2 bases, with 9 bases lying between them. This CDR3 spans 13 amino acids. DNA of the CDR3: TGCGCCAGCAGTCCCCAGGTCACAGATACGCAGTATTTT. Protein product: CASSPQVTDTQYF.

This chain links TRBV2 with TRBJ1-1, with D tentatively TRBD1 (6 bases). The CDR3 extends over 15 amino acids. Trimming removed 2 bases from V and 0 bases from J, with 10 bases in between. CDR1 and CDR2 (germline): SNHLY, FYNNEI. CDR3 residues: CASSEQGSMNTEAFF. CDR3 sequence (DNA): TGTGCCAGCAGTGAACAGGGGAGTATGAACACTGAAGCTTTCTTT.

The rearrangement joins TRBV29-1 to TRBJ2-5; TRBD1 might be the D (5 bases). V was shortened by 7 bases and J by 2 bases, with 11 bases between the two germline ends. The length of the CDR3 is 12 residues. Germline values: CDR1 SQVTM, CDR2 ANQGSEA. The CDR3 DNA sequence: TGCAGCGCCCGGACATTGCAAGAGACCCAGTACTTC. Encoded protein: CSARTLQETQYF.

CDR3: CASSQGYEQYF. The DNA of the CDR3 is TGTGCCAGCAGCCAAGGCTACGAGCAGTACTTC. The rearrangement joins TRBV14 to TRBJ2-7; D not certain. CDR1 and CDR2 from the germline V gene are SGHDN and FVKESK. The V end was cut by 1 base, the J end by 3 bases, with 1 base between. The CDR3 runs 11 residues.

This clone has just one count. The rearrangement joins TRBV7-3 to TRBJ2-6, with D possibly TRBD1 on 5 matching bases. The CDR3 loop spans 16 amino acids. V lost 1 base and J 0 bases, leaving 7 bases between the germline ends. Germline values: CDR1 SGHTA, CDR2 FQGTGA. The DNA of the CDR3 is TGTGCCAGCAGCTTAATGGGGCCCTCTGGGGCCAACGTCCTGACTTTC. This codes for CASSLMGPSGANVLTF.

V is TRBV6-5 and J is TRBJ2-1; TRBD2 matches 7 bases. Unmatched junction bases numbered 9, after V lost 10 bases and J lost 0 bases. Germline CDR1 reads MNHEY; CDR2 reads SVGAGI. The length of the CDR3 is 15 residues. The CDR3 DNA is TGTGCCACTTCTCCAGCGGGAAACTCCTACAATGAGCAGTTCTTC. Translation: CATSPAGNSYNEQFF.

The chain employs TRBV5-1 and TRBJ1-3; 9 bases match TRBD1. CDR3 length: 16 residues. Germline CDR1 SGHRS, CDR2 YFSETQ. V trimming: 4 bases; J trimming: 4 bases; junction bases outside the gene matches: 9. The CDR3 nucleotides read TGCGCCAGCAGCGAATCGGGGACAGGGCAAGGAAACACCATATATTTT. Translated: CASSESGTGQGNTIYF. Together with reference TRBV5-1 and TRBJ1-3, the CDR3 gives the full variable domain: KAGVTQTPRYLIKTRGQQVTLSCSPISGHRSVSWYQQTPGQGLQFLFEYFSETQRNKGNFPGRFSGRQFSNSRSEMNVSTLELGDSALYLCASSESGTGQGNTIYFGEGSWLTVV.

As DNA, the CDR3 is TGTGCCACCAGTGGCGCCGCCGGGACAACTAGCAATCAGCCCCAGCATTTT. Its protein product is CATSGAAGTTSNQPQHF. The chain recombines TRBV24-1 with TRBJ1-5; possible D gene TRBD1, 6 bases. The CDR3 totals 17 residues. V was trimmed by 5 bases and J by 0 bases, leaving 16 bases between them. CDR1 is KGHDR, CDR2 SFDVKD, per germline.

This clone was picked up one time. The V call is TRBV28, the J call TRBJ2-5, with D possibly matching TRBD1 (6 bases). CDR3 size: 15 residues. The V gene's germline CDR1 is MDHEN and CDR2 SYDVKM. The germline V and J ends were trimmed by 4 bases and 3 bases, with 15 bases remaining between them. CDR3 bases: TGTGCCAGCAGTTCACTACAGGGTCTAAAAGAGACCCAGTACTTC. Translation gives CASSSLQGLKETQYF.

J is TRBJ2-6 and V is TRBV7-3; a possible D gene is TRBD2 (5 bases). This CDR3 comprises 16 residues. Trimming shortened V by 5 bases and J by 1 base, and 12 bases separated the two germline ends. Germline V CDR1 and CDR2: SGHTA, FQGTGA. The CDR3: CASSPKGGSGANVLTF. The CDR3 nucleotides are TGTGCCAGCAGCCCAAAAGGCGGGTCTGGGGCCAACGTCCTGACTTTC. Complete variable domain (other parts from reference TRBV7-3 and TRBJ2-6): GAGVSQTPSNKVTEKGKYVELRCDPISGHTALYWYRQSLGQGPEFLIYFQGTGAADDSGLPNDRFFAVRPEGSVSTLKIQRTERGDSAVYLCASSPKGGSGANVLTFGAGSRLTVL.

The chain employs TRBV6-6 and TRBJ1-6; D is unresolved. Trimming left V 5 bases short and J 4 bases short, with 6 bases between. In germline, CDR1 is MNHNY, CDR2 SVGAGI (reference sequence). This CDR3 comprises 13 residues. The CDR3 bases are TGTGCCAGCAGTCCGGGGTATAATTCACCCCTCCACTTT. Translating it yields CASSPGYNSPLHF.

The chain links TRBV19 to TRBJ2-1; possibly TRBD1 for D (5 bases). This CDR3 has 11 residues. Germline assignment: CDR1 LNHDA and CDR2 SQIVND (reference sequence). V lost 5 bases and J lost 12, with 11 bases in between. DNA for the CDR3: TGTGCCAGTAGTCTAAGACAGTCGCAGTTCTTC. Amino acids: CASSLRQSQFF. Full variable domain (remainder filled in from reference TRBV19 and TRBJ2-1): DGGITQSPKYLFRKEGQNVTLSCEQNLNHDAMYWYRQDPGQGLRLIYYSQIVNDFQKGDIAEGYSVSREKKESFPLTVTSAQKNPTAFYLCASSLRQSQFFGPGTRLTVL.

The chain carries TRBV11-2 and TRBJ1-2; 8 nucleotides agree with TRBD1. The germline V gene encodes CDR1 SGHAT and CDR2 FQNNGV. The CDR3 sequence is 17 residues long. V trimming: 5 bases; J trimming: 2 bases; junction bases outside the gene matches: 13. The DNA for the CDR3 is TGTGCCAGCAGCCCCCAGCCCCCGGACAGGGCCAACTATGGCTACACCTTC. Translating it yields CASSPQPPDRANYGYTF.

This sequence joins TRBV5-1 and TRBJ2-7, with D perhaps TRBD1 (5 bases). Germline CDR1 SGHRS, CDR2 YFSETQ. The CDR3 extends over 16 amino acids. The V end was cut by 4 bases, the J end by 2 bases, with 19 bases between. The CDR3 protein is CASSIGSPTATYEQYF. CDR3 sequence (DNA): TGCGCCAGCAGCATAGGAAGCCCGACAGCGACCTACGAGCAGTACTTC.